This T cell receptor beta chain was observed in a study of long-term antiretroviral therapy in people with HIV. Treatment locations for all participants with HIV were in the United States. V was pared by 5 bases and J by 0 bases, with 19 bases between. Germline CDR1 is SGHNT and CDR2 is YENEEA. The CDR3 consists of 17 residues. Version v3.0 of the immunoSEQ assay was performed at survey level. Sequencing was directed toward 40,000-50,000 T-cell genomes in each sample. Repertoires were generated with immunoSEQ multiplex PCR, while TCRdb's copy carries only in-frame clones and drops some. This sample has about 19,000 clones, with 80% found just once.

The specimen comprised unsorted PBMCs, sampled 0.2 years after starting antiretroviral therapy. This TCR was recovered from a woman in her thirties or forties with HIV. The chain is built from TRBV11-3 and TRBJ2-5; weak D call: TRBD1 (6 bases). CDR3 nucleotide sequence: TGTGCCAGCAGCACCCGCCCGGGACACCCTTACCAAGAGACCCAGTACTTC. Protein sequence: CASSTRPGHPYQETQYF.